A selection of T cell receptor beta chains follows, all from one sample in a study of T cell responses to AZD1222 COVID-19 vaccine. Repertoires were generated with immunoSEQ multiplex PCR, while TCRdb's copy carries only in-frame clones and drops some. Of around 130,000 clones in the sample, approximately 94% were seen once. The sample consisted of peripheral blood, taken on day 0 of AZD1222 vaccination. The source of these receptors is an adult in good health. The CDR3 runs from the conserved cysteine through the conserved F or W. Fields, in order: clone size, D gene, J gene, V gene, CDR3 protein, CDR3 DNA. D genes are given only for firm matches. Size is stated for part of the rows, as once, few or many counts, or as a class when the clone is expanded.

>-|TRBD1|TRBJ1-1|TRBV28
CASNRDRGGGTTEAFF
TGTGCCAGCAACAGAGACCGAGGGGGCGGGACCACTGAAGCTTTCTTT
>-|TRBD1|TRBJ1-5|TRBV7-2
CASSVGDRVYLPQHF
TGTGCCAGCAGCGTAGGGGACAGGGTTTATCTCCCCCAGCATTTT
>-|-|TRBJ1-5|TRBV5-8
CASSFGRGQPQHF
TGTGCCAGCAGCTTCGGCCGGGGACAGCCCCAGCATTTT
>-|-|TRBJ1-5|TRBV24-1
CATSDSSQPQHF
TGTGCCACCAGTGACTCTTCTCAGCCCCAGCATTTT
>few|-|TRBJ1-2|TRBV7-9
CASSVSGSYGYTF
TGTGCCAGCAGCGTGTCAGGGTCCTATGGCTACACCTTC
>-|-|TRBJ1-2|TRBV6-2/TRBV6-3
CASSYAPHREYTF
TGTGCCAGCAGTTACGCCCCCCACCGGGAATACACCTTC
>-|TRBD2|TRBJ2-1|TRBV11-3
CASSLGLAGATDEQFF
TGTGCCAGCAGCTTGGGACTAGCGGGAGCCACGGATGAGCAGTTCTTC
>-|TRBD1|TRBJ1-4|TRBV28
CASSLGTALNEKLFF
TGTGCCAGCAGTTTAGGGACAGCTCTTAATGAAAAACTGTTTTTT
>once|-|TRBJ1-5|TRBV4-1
CASSQAPGISNQPQHF
TGCGCCAGCAGCCAGGCCCCGGGGATCAGCAATCAGCCCCAGCATTTT
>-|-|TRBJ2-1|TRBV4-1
CASSHALVRSYNEQFF
TGCGCCAGCAGCCACGCTCTAGTAAGGTCCTACAATGAGCAGTTCTTC
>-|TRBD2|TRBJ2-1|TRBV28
CASSFSGIYRDEQFF
TGTGCCAGCAGTTTTAGCGGGATCTACCGGGATGAGCAGTTCTTC
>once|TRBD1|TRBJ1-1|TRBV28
CASSPGQLNTEAFF
TGTGCCAGCAGCCCGGGACAGTTGAACACTGAAGCTTTCTTT
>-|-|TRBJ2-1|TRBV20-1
CSAPDYNEQFF
TGCAGTGCGCCAGACTACAATGAGCAGTTCTTC
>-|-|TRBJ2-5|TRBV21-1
CASSVGAGGAETQYF
TGTGCCAGCAGCGTGGGGGCCGGAGGCGCGGAGACCCAGTACTTC
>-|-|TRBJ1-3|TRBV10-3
CAISDMGGRRNTIYF
TGTGCCATCAGTGACATGGGGGGCCGTAGAAACACCATATATTTT
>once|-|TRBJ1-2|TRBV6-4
CASNGQFLNYGYTF
TGTGCCAGCAATGGACAGTTCCTCAACTATGGCTACACCTTC
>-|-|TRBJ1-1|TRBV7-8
CASSLVGRENTEAFF
TGTGCCAGCAGCTTAGTTGGGCGGGAGAACACTGAAGCTTTCTTT
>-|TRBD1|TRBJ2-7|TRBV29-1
CTKDRGLYEQYF
TGCACGAAGGACAGGGGGCTCTACGAGCAGTACTTC
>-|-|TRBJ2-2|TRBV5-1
CASSLSILGAGELFF
TGCGCCAGCAGCTTGTCTATCCTTGGGGCCGGGGAGCTGTTTTTT
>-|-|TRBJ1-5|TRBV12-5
CASARGGNQPQHF
TGTGCTAGTGCACGGGGGGGCAATCAGCCCCAGCATTTT
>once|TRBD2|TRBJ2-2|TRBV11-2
CASRGLAGGLGGELFF
TGTGCCAGCAGGGGCCTGGCGGGAGGACTCGGCGGGGAGCTGTTTTTT
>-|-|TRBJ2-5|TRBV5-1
CASSPARGAEGETQYF
TGCGCCAGCAGCCCGGCCCGGGGGGCTGAGGGAGAGACCCAGTACTTC
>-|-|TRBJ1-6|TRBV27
CASSLSRTRSYNSPLHF
TGTGCCAGCAGTTTAAGTCGCACTCGCTCCTATAATTCACCCCTCCACTTT
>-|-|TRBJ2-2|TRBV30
CAWRGYTGELFF
TGTGCCTGGCGGGGGTACACCGGGGAGCTGTTTTTT